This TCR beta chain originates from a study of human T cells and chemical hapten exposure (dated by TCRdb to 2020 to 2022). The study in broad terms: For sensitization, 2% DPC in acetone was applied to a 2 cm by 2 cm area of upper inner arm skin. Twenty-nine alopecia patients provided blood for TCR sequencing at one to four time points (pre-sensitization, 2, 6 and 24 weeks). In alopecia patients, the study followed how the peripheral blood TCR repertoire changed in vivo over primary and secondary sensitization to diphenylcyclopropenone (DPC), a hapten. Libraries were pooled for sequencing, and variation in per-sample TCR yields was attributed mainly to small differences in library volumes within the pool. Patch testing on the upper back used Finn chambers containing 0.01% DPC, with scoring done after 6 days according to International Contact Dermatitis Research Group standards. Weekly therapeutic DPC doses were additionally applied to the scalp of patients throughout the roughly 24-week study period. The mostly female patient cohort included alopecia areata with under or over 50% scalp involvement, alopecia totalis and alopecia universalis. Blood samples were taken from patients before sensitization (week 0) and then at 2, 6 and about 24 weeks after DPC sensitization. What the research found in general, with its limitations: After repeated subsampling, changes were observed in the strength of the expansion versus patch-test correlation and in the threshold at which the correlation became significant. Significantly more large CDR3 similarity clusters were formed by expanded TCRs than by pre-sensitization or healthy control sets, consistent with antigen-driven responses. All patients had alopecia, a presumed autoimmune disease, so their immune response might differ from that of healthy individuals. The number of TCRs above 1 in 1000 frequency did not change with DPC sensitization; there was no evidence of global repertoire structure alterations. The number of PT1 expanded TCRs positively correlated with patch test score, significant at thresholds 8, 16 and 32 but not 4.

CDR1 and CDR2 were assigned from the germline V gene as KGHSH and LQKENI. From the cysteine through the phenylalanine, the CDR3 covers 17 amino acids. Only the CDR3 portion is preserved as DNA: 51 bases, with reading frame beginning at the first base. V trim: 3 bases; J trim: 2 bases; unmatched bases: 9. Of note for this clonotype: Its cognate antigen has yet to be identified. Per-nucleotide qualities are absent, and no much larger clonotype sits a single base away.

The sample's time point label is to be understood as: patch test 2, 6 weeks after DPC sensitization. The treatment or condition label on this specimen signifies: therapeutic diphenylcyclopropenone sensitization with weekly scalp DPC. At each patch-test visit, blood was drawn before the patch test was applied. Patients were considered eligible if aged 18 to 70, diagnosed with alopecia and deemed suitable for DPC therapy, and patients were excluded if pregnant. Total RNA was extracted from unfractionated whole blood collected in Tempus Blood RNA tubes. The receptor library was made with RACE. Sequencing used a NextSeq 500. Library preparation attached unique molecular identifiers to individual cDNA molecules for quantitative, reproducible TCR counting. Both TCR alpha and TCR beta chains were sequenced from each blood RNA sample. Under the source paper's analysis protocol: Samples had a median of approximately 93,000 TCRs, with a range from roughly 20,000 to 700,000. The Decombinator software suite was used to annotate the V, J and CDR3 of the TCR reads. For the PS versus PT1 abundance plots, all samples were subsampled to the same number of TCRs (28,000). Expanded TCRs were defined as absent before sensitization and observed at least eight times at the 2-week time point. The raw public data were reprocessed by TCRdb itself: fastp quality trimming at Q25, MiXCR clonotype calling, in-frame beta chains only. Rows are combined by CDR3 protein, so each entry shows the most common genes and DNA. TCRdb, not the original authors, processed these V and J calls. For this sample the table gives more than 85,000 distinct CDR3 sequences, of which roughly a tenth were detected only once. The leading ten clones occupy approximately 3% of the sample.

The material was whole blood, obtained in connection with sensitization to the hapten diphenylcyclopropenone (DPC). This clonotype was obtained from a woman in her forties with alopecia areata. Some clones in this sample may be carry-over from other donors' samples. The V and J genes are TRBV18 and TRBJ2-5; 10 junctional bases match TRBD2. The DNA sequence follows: TGTGCCAGCTCACCGACCCGTAGCGGGGGGATTCAAGAGACCCAGTACTTC. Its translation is CASSPTRSGGIQETQYF.